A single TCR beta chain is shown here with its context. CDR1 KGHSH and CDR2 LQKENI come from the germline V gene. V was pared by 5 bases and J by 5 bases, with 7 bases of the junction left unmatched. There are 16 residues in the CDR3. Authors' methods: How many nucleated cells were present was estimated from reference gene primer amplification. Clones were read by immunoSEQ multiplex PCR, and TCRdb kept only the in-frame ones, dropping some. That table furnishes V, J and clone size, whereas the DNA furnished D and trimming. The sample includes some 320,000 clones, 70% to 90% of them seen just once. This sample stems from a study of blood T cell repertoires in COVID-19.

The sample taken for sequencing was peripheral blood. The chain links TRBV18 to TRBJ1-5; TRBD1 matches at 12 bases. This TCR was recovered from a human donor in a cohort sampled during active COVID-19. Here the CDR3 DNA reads TGTGCCAGCTCATCGCGGGACAGGGGGCTTTATCAGCCCCAGCATTTT. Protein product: CASSSRDRGLYQPQHF.